This TCR beta chain originates from a study of identical twins. In its sample, this clonotype was seen many times. MiXCR was run by TCRdb on the 5' RACE reads, yielding one entry per CDR3 protein. The sample lists fewer than 250,000 distinct CDR3 sequences, about a sixth seen once, with 40% in the top ten. The germline CDR1 and CDR2 sequences are SGDLS and YYNGEE. The CDR3 consists of 12 residues. V dropped 4 bases and J dropped 6 bases, with 11 bases sitting between them. The data were also submitted as part of a second study, on T cells expressing NK-cell markers. Per that study: Restricting sorting to alpha-beta TCR T cells was achieved in several experiments by an anti-gamma-delta TCR antibody.

Sequenced sample: CD8+ T cells sorted from blood. This receptor was taken from a woman between 18 and 29 years old in good health. The V call is TRBV9, the J call TRBJ2-7; D not certain. The CDR3, as DNA: TGTGCCAGCAGCACCGCCCAAAGCGAGCAGTACTTC. As protein: CASSTAQSEQYF.